Below are 30 T cell receptor beta chains sequenced from a single sample in a study of cytomegalovirus exposure and HLA in healthy donors. Primers for the PCR totalled 60 Vbeta and 13 Jbeta. TCRdb's table, derived via immunoSEQ multiplex PCR, lists solely in-frame clones and lacks some. The table records more than 200,000 clones, more than 75% of them present only once. The sample comprised PBMCs. These receptors originate from a human donor in good health.

The chain is built from TRBV29-1 and TRBJ2-4; 7 bases line up with TRBD2. V shed 8 bases and J 5 bases; nucleotides not matched to a gene: 6. CDR3 length: 12 residues. CDR1 and CDR2 from the germline V gene are SQVTM and ANQGSEA. The CDR3 region has the DNA TGCAGCACTCTTGGGGGGGAAAACATTCAGTACTTC. It yields the protein CSTLGGENIQYF.

This clone showed up just once. The junction and the germline gene differ at one end; a read error may be behind it. This chain connects TRBV5-1 to TRBJ1-5; D unresolved. This CDR3 region has 15 residues. CDR1 and CDR2 (germline): SGHRS, YFSETQ. In nucleotides, the CDR3 is TGCGCCAGCAGCTTGGCCGGTAGAAGGAATCAGGCCCAGCATTTT. Its translation: CASSLAGRRNQAQHF.

Of note for this clone: The same CDR3 is also encoded by other DNA sequences in this sample. The genes are TRBV28 and TRBJ2-3; D is perhaps TRBD1 (5 bases). The CDR3 is 14 residues long. Germline CDR1 MDHEN, CDR2 SYDVKM. Trimming took off 5 bases at V and 1 base at J, with 10 bases between the two ends. CDR3 sequence (DNA): TGTGCCAGCAGTCTAGGCAGGGGCACAGATACGCAGTATTTT. Translation gives CASSLGRGTDTQYF.

This CDR3 reads CASSQGVGHSRGNNEQFF. The CDR3 DNA reads TGTGCCAGCAGCCAAGGCGTCGGGCACTCCCGGGGGAACAATGAGCAGTTCTTC. The chain combines TRBV11-3 with TRBJ2-1; a weak D match, TRBD2 (6 bases). The germline V gene encodes CDR1 SGHNT and CDR2 YENEEA. This CDR3 comprises 18 residues. The V gene lost 5 bases and the J gene lost 5 bases, with 25 bases spanning the gap.

The chain recombines TRBV5-1 with TRBJ1-4, with 7 bases fitting TRBD1. The CDR3 is 16 amino acids. The germline CDR1 and CDR2 sequences are SGHRS and YFSETQ. Germline trimming cut 4 bases from V and 0 bases from J; bases unmatched to any gene: 6. The CDR3 DNA follows: TGCGCCAGCAGCAGCAGGGGGGATGCAACTAATGAAAAACTGTTTTTT. Translation: CASSSRGDATNEKLFF.

The genes are TRBV6-6 and TRBJ2-3; TRBD1 might be the D (5 bases). The CDR3 covers 15 residues. Trimming took 2 bases from V and 1 from J, leaving 10 bases between them. CDR1 is MNHNY, CDR2 SVGAGI, per germline (reference sequence). The CDR3 coding sequence is TGTGCCAGCAGTTACCAAGGGGCCCGCACAGATACGCAGTATTTT. Residues: CASSYQGARTDTQYF.

This clone has just one count. The CDR3 bases are TGTGCCAGTAGCAGCGGAGGACGGAGAGAGTATGGCTACACCTTC. Amino acid sequence: CASSSGGRREYGYTF. This sequence joins TRBV19 and TRBJ1-2; D is ambiguous. Per the germline V gene, CDR1 is LNHDA and CDR2 is SQIVND (reference sequence). The CDR3 spans 15 residues. Trimming cost V 6 bases and J 5 bases, with 19 bases left between them.

The chain has TRBV11-2 and TRBJ2-7; 8 bases fit TRBD2. CDR1 and CDR2 from the germline V gene are SGHAT and FQNNGV. CDR3 length: 18 amino acids. V was pared by 5 bases and J by 3 bases, with 18 bases of the junction left unmatched. CDR3 nucleotides: TGTGCCAGCAGCCGACGAACCGAAAGACTAGCGAGATACTACGAGCAGTACTTC. Protein: CASSRRTERLARYYEQYF. Drawing the rest from reference TRBV11-2 and TRBJ2-7, the complete variable domain is EAGVAQSPRYKIIEKRQSVAFWCNPISGHATLYWYQQILGQGPKLLIQFQNNGVVDDSQLPKDRFSAERLKGVDSTLKIQPAKLEDSAVYLCASSRRTERLARYYEQYFGPGTRLTVT.

The rearrangement joins TRBV2 to TRBJ2-1; D might be TRBD1 (5 bases). Germline-derived CDR1 and CDR2 are SNHLY and FYNNEI. The CDR3 covers 15 residues. Trimming left V 3 bases short and J 4 bases short, with 13 bases between. The CDR3 spells CASSERQGGYNEQFF. CDR3 DNA: TGTGCCAGCAGTGAGAGGCAGGGTGGTTACAATGAGCAGTTCTTC.

V and J are TRBV7-9 and TRBJ2-7; TRBD1 matches at 12 bases. Trimming at V came to 5 bases and at J to 1 base, leaving 6 bases not matched to a gene. The V gene's germline CDR1 is SEHNR and CDR2 FQNEAQ (reference sequence). There are 16 residues in the CDR3. The CDR3 loop is CASSPMGQGASYEQYF. CDR3 DNA: TGTGCCAGCAGCCCGATGGGACAGGGGGCTTCCTACGAGCAGTACTTC. Full variable domain (remainder filled in from reference TRBV7-9 and TRBJ2-7): DTGVSQNPRHKITKRGQNVTFRCDPISEHNRLYWYRQTLGQGPEFLTYFQNEAQLEKSRLLSDRFSAERPKGSFSTLEIQRTEQGDSAMYLCASSPMGQGASYEQYFGPGTRLTVT.

The chain uses TRBV15 and TRBJ2-5, with TRBD2 as a possible D gene (5 bases). Germline CDR1 reads LNHNV; CDR2 reads YYDKDF (reference sequence). This CDR3 region has 12 residues. Trimming pared 1 base from V and 7 bases from J, leaving 7 bases between. The CDR3 reads CATSRGSGTQYF. DNA of the CDR3: TGTGCCACCAGCAGAGGGAGCGGGACCCAGTACTTC.

The chain combines TRBV4-3 with TRBJ2-1; TRBD1 matches at 9 bases. CDR3 length equals 16 residues. Per the germline V gene, CDR1 is LGHNA and CDR2 is YSLEER. J was trimmed by 0 bases and V by 1 base; bases with no gene match: 1. This CDR3 reads CASSQGTGDSYNEQFF. DNA of the CDR3: TGCGCCAGCAGCCAAGGGACAGGGGACTCCTACAATGAGCAGTTCTTC.

Written as DNA, the CDR3 is TGTGCCAGCAGCTTCGGACAGGGGGCGTTAGACGAGCAGTACTTC. Translating gives CASSFGQGALDEQYF. This sequence joins TRBV7-6 and TRBJ2-7; 11 nucleotides line up with TRBD1. Per the germline V gene, CDR1 is SGHVS and CDR2 is FNYEAQ. CDR3 length equals 15 residues. Trimming cost V 3 bases and J 5 bases; bases outside gene matches: 6. The full variable domain, with the rest looked up from reference TRBV7-6 and TRBJ2-7, is GAGVSQSPRYKVTKRGQDVALRCDPISGHVSLYWYRQALGQGPEFLTYFNYEAQQDKSGLPNDRFSAERPEGSISTLTIQRTEQRDSAMYRCASSFGQGALDEQYFGPGTRLTVT.

This clone was observed once. CDR3: CASKATASYNEQFF. CDR3 DNA: TGCGCCAGCAAAGCGACTGCTTCCTACAATGAGCAGTTCTTC. The V gene is TRBV5-1, the J gene TRBJ2-1; D is uncertain. Trimming pared 6 bases from V and 1 base from J, leaving 11 bases between. This CDR3 spans 14 amino acids. CDR1 is SGHRS and CDR2 is YFSETQ in the germline V gene.

V and J are TRBV28 and TRBJ2-1; 11 positions match TRBD1. The V and J ends lost 5 bases and 10 bases, in that order; junction bases with no gene match: 10. Looked up from germline, CDR1 is MDHEN and CDR2 is SYDVKM. The CDR3 has 15 amino acids. The DNA of the CDR3 is TGTGCCAGCAGTCCCGGGACAGGGGGACCCGGAGAGCAGTTCTTC. Its protein product is CASSPGTGGPGEQFF. Together with reference TRBV28 and TRBJ2-1, the CDR3 gives the full variable domain: DVKVTQSSRYLVKRTGEKVFLECVQDMDHENMFWYRQDPGLGLRLIYFSYDVKMKEKGDIPEGYSVSREKKERFSLILESASTNQTSMYLCASSPGTGGPGEQFFGPGTRLTVL.

This chain connects TRBV2 to TRBJ1-5, with a tentative D call TRBD1 (6 bases). The CDR3 is made up of 15 amino acids. The germline V gene encodes CDR1 SNHLY and CDR2 FYNNEI. V shed 3 bases and J shed 3 bases, with 12 bases lying between them. The CDR3 DNA follows: TGTGCCAGCAGTGAGTTCACAGGGTACAATCAGCCCCAGCATTTT. It is translated as CASSEFTGYNQPQHF.

The chain recombines TRBV7-9 with TRBJ2-5; D is perhaps TRBD1 (6 bases). The germline gives CDR1 SEHNR, CDR2 FQNEAQ (reference sequence). This CDR3 has 14 amino acids. Trimming shortened V by 2 bases and J by 7 bases, and 14 bases separated the two germline ends. The DNA for the CDR3 is TGTGCCAGCAGCTTAACGGGGAAAGGGGGGACCCAGTACTTC. This codes for CASSLTGKGGTQYF.

This clone was recorded only once. V gene TRBV6-5 combines with J gene TRBJ1-3, with unresolved D. Germline-derived CDR1 and CDR2 are MNHEY and SVGAGI. The V end lost 6 bases, the J end lost 0 bases, and 12 bases lay between the germline ends. The CDR3 loop spans 15 amino acids. Written as DNA, the CDR3 is TGTGCCAGCAGCATCACCACAGTCTCTGGAAACACCATATATTTT. Residues: CASSITTVSGNTIYF.

This clone was found once. V and J are TRBV29-1 and TRBJ2-7; 11 positions match TRBD2. V lost 1 base to trimming and J lost 6 bases; unmatched junction nucleotides: 5. The CDR3 sequence is 14 residues long. CDR1 is SQVTM, CDR2 ANQGSEA, per germline. The CDR3: CSVEGLAGRVEQYF. The DNA for the CDR3 is TGCAGCGTTGAAGGACTAGCGGGAAGGGTCGAGCAGTACTTC.

The chain is built from TRBV28 and TRBJ2-7; 7 bases match TRBD2. The CDR3 extends over 14 amino acids. Losses at the gene ends were 5 bases for V and 2 bases for J; bases not matched to a gene: 6. From germline, CDR1 is MDHEN and CDR2 SYDVKM. CDR3 residues: CASSPVGGPYEQYF. CDR3 nucleotides: TGTGCCAGCAGTCCGGTGGGAGGGCCCTACGAGCAGTACTTC.

This chain joins TRBV6-5 and TRBJ1-2; D is ambiguous. The CDR3 runs 15 residues. V was clipped by 3 bases and J by 2 bases, with 13 bases between them. Germline CDR1 reads MNHEY; CDR2 reads SVGAGI. This CDR3 reads CASSYNEPGNYGYTF. The CDR3 nucleotides are TGTGCCAGCAGTTATAACGAACCGGGAAACTATGGCTACACCTTC.

The V and J genes are TRBV19 and TRBJ2-1; 7 nucleotides match TRBD2. V lost 5 bases to trimming and J lost 6 bases; unmatched junction nucleotides: 16. There are 17 residues in the CDR3. From germline, CDR1 is LNHDA and CDR2 SQIVND (reference sequence). CDR3 in amino acids: CASSLLVAGVSINEQFF. In DNA form, the CDR3 reads TGTGCCAGTAGTTTGCTTGTGGCGGGAGTGTCCATCAATGAGCAGTTCTTC.

The chain is built from TRBV4-2 and TRBJ2-1; a weak D match, TRBD1 (5 bases). V lost 5 bases, J lost 7 bases, and 18 bases lay in between. The germline V gene has CDR1 LGHNA and CDR2 YNFKEQ. The CDR3 has 15 residues. Written as DNA, the CDR3 is TGTGCCAGCAGCTATCGACAGACCGCGGTAAATGAGCAGTTCTTC. Translated: CASSYRQTAVNEQFF.

The chain couples TRBV19 to TRBJ2-7, with 11 bases fitting TRBD1. V lost 7 bases, J lost 5 bases, and 22 bases stayed unmatched. The germline V gene encodes CDR1 LNHDA and CDR2 SQIVND (reference sequence). There are 19 residues in the CDR3. In nucleotides, the CDR3 is TGTGCCAGTAATCCTAGAGGGACAGGGGGTGTCAGATTATTCCACGAGCAGTACTTC. It encodes CASNPRGTGGVRLFHEQYF.

This chain uses TRBV30 with TRBJ2-1; perhaps TRBD2 as D (6 bases). This CDR3 is 14 amino acids long. V lost 4 bases and J 3 bases, leaving 13 bases between the germline ends. From germline, CDR1 is GTSNPN and CDR2 SVGIG (reference sequence). The CDR3 sequence: CAWTPREGYNEQFF. The DNA of the CDR3 is TGTGCCTGGACTCCGCGGGAAGGCTACAATGAGCAGTTCTTC.

The gene calls are TRBV27 and TRBJ1-2; a weak D match, TRBD1 (5 bases). CDR1 is MNHEY and CDR2 is SMNVEV in the germline V gene (reference sequence). CDR3 length equals 15 residues. V lost 6 bases and J 7 bases, leaving 21 bases between the germline ends. CDR3 sequence: CASSSLPPGIRGYTF. The DNA for the CDR3 is TGTGCCAGCAGCTCACTCCCCCCAGGGATCCGTGGCTACACCTTC.

In DNA, the CDR3 is TGTGCCAGTGTGGAGCCCTCTGGGGCCAACGTCCTGACTTTC. It encodes CASVEPSGANVLTF. The chain joins TRBV19 to TRBJ2-6; D is unresolved. V gave up 8 bases and J gave up 0 bases, with 8 bases separating them. The CDR3 sequence is 14 residues long. Germline CDR1 and CDR2: LNHDA and SQIVND (reference sequence). Complete variable domain (other parts from reference TRBV19 and TRBJ2-6): DGGITQSPKYLFRKEGQNVTLSCEQNLNHDAMYWYRQDPGQGLRLIYYSQIVNDFQKGDIAEGYSVSREKKESFPLTVTSAQKNPTAFYLCASVEPSGANVLTFGAGSRLTVL.

The CDR3 here is CATSRSGSSYNEQFF. The CDR3, as DNA: TGTGCCACCAGCAGAAGCGGCAGCTCCTACAATGAGCAGTTCTTC. V gene TRBV15 combines with J gene TRBJ2-1, with a possible D match to TRBD2 (5 bases). The CDR3 totals 15 residues. Trimming removed 2 bases at V and 0 bases at J, with 8 bases between. Germline CDR1 is LNHNV and CDR2 is YYDKDF (reference sequence).

The rearrangement joins TRBV11-2 to TRBJ2-7; 8 bases agree with TRBD1. CDR1 is SGHAT, CDR2 FQNNGV, per germline. CDR3 length equals 17 residues. Unmatched junction bases numbered 16, after V lost 5 bases and J lost 4 bases. The CDR3 nucleotides are TGTGCCAGCAGCCTTTCCTATCGGACAGGGAGTAGATACGAGCAGTACTTC. Translated: CASSLSYRTGSRYEQYF.

With respect to this clone: The junction does not match germline at one end; this may be a read error. The chain has TRBV19 and TRBJ1-4; 8 bases agree with TRBD1. The germline V gene encodes CDR1 LNHDA and CDR2 SQIVND (reference sequence). The CDR3 has 15 residues. The CDR3 sequence is CASRIGQGHNEKLFF. DNA of the CDR3: TGTGCCAGTAGAATAGGACAGGGCCATAATGAAAAACTGTTTTTT.